A selection of T cell receptor beta chains follows, all from one sample in a study of T-cell memory formation after mild COVID-19. TCRdb reanalysed the 5' RACE reads using MiXCR and keeps one entry per CDR3 protein. The data contain a few hundred thousand distinct CDR3 sequences, 25% to 30% of them singletons. Sequenced input: PBMCs or a T cell subset sorted from them (not recorded which). These receptors came from an adult woman who had mild COVID-19 (a few samples of this study predate the infection). Cell type and time point are not known. The CDR3 runs from the conserved cysteine through the conserved F or W. D genes are given only for firm matches. Expanded clones are given a class, and other clones once, few, many or no size at all.

j_call	clone_size	d_call	v_call	cdr3_nt	cdr3_aa
TRBJ1-5	NA	NA	TRBV6-5	TGTGCCAGCGGGGTTCAGCCCCAGCATTTT	CASGVQPQHF
TRBJ2-3	few	NA	TRBV29-1	TGCAGCGCCATACCAACGGATACGCAGTATTTT	CSAIPTDTQYF
TRBJ1-5	NA	TRBD1	TRBV5-8	TGTGCCAGCAGCCACTTCGCCCGGACAGGGGACAATCAGCCCCAGCATTTT	CASSHFARTGDNQPQHF
TRBJ2-3	NA	TRBD2	TRBV7-9	TGTGCCAGCAGCACCCGACTAGCAGCAAGCACAGATACGCAGTATTTT	CASSTRLAASTDTQYF
TRBJ2-2	NA	NA	TRBV29-1	TGCAGCGTCAGCAGGGTGGACACCGGGGAGCTGTTTTTT	CSVSRVDTGELFF
TRBJ2-3	many	NA	TRBV4-1	TGCGCCAGCGCCACAACCTGGGTGTACACAGATACGCAGTATTTT	CASATTWVYTDTQYF
TRBJ2-2	NA	TRBD2	TRBV4-1	TGCGCCAGCAGCCAACACGGCGGGGGGAACACCGGGGAGCTGTTTTTT	CASSQHGGGNTGELFF
TRBJ1-1	NA	NA	TRBV5-1	TGCGCCAGCAGCCCGCGGGACGCCCCGCTTGAAGCTTTCTTT	CASSPRDAPLEAFF
TRBJ2-5	few	TRBD1	TRBV4-1	TGCGCCAGCAGCCGGGGCCGGACGGGACAGAAAGAGACCCAGTACTTC	CASSRGRTGQKETQYF
TRBJ2-7	NA	NA	TRBV1	TGCACCAGCAACGAGCAGTACTTC	CTSNEQYF
TRBJ1-2	NA	TRBD1	TRBV19	TGTGCCAGTAGAGAGACAGGGGCAGGTGGCTACACCTTC	CASRETGAGGYTF